The 20 T cell receptor beta chains below all came from one sample that was sequenced in a study of blood T cell repertoires in COVID-19. Some clones are missing from TCRdb's copy, which holds only in-frame ones; the method was immunoSEQ multiplex PCR. The profile shows 250,000 to 300,000 clones, 87% of them singletons. Sequencing was performed on peripheral blood. Source of these receptors: a woman aged 45-65 years who had recovered from COVID-19.

This rearrangement joins TRBV4-2 to TRBJ1-1; D is unresolved. V lost 1 base to trimming and J lost 2 bases, with 5 bases between them. Germline CDR1 LGHNA, CDR2 YNFKEQ. The CDR3 runs 13 residues. In DNA form, the CDR3 reads TGTGCCAGCAGCCAAGGTCAAAACACTGAAGCTTTCTTT. It translates to CASSQGQNTEAFF.

V gene TRBV2 combines with J gene TRBJ2-7, with a weak D call TRBD2 (6 bases). Germline V gene sequence: CDR1 SNHLY, CDR2 FYNNEI. The CDR3 runs to 13 residues. V lost 7 bases, J lost 1 base, and 11 bases lay in between. This CDR3 is CASMRDFSYEQYF. DNA for the CDR3: TGTGCCAGCATGAGGGACTTTTCCTACGAGCAGTACTTC.

This clone was seen more than once but under ten times. This chain joins TRBV30 and TRBJ1-2; 9 bases are shared with TRBD1. Trimming at V came to 3 bases and at J to 3 bases, leaving 8 bases not matched to a gene. This CDR3 spans 15 amino acids. Looked up from germline, CDR1 is GTSNPN and CDR2 is SVGIG (reference sequence). Here the CDR3 DNA reads TGTGCCTGGAGAATTCGGGGGACAGGGCACTATGGCTACACCTTC. The encoded protein is CAWRIRGTGHYGYTF. The full variable domain, rest sourced from reference TRBV30 and TRBJ1-2, is SQTIHQWPATLVQPVGSPLSLECTVEGTSNPNLYWYRQAAGRGLQLLFYSVGIGQISSEVPQNLSASRPQDRQFILSSKKLLLSDSGFYLCAWRIRGTGHYGYTFGSGTRLTVV.

V and J are TRBV5-1 and TRBJ2-1; 8 nucleotides line up with TRBD1. CDR3 length: 15 amino acids. Per germline, CDR1 SGHRS and CDR2 YFSETQ. Trimming removed 3 bases from V and 0 bases from J; junction bases left unmatched: 2. CDR3 in amino acids: CASSSTGGSYNEQFF. CDR3 bases: TGCGCCAGCAGCTCTACAGGGGGCTCCTACAATGAGCAGTTCTTC.

The CDR3 nucleotides read TGTGCCAGCAGCGTAGAGGAGGGTCCCAACGAGCAGTACTTC. Translating it yields CASSVEEGPNEQYF. This chain joins TRBV9 and TRBJ2-7; the D gene is possibly TRBD2 (6 bases). This CDR3 is built from 14 residues. CDR1 is SGDLS, CDR2 YYNGEE, per germline. V dropped 0 bases and J dropped 5 bases, with 12 bases sitting between them.

This clone was observed a few times. The chain uses TRBV28 and TRBJ1-5, with TRBD1 matching over 7 bases. With V trimmed by 5 bases and J by 3 bases, 7 bases remained unmatched. In germline, CDR1 is MDHEN, CDR2 SYDVKM. The CDR3 length is 15 residues. Here the CDR3 reads CASSDRTGFNQPQHF. Written as DNA, the CDR3 is TGTGCCAGCAGTGATAGGACAGGATTCAATCAGCCCCAGCATTTT.

This rearrangement joins TRBV11-2 to TRBJ1-1; a weak D match, TRBD1 (6 bases). Deletions cut 7 bases from V and 2 bases from J, with 20 bases between. The germline CDR1 and CDR2 sequences are SGHAT and FQNNGV. The CDR3 contains 16 residues. Here the CDR3 DNA reads TGTGCCAGCACTATAACAGGGCTGGCACTAAACACTGAAGCTTTCTTT. Translating gives CASTITGLALNTEAFF.

The chain joins TRBV18 to TRBJ2-7, with no clear D. The CDR3 covers 13 residues. Trimming removed 5 bases from V and 5 bases from J, with 13 bases in between. Germline CDR1 is KGHSH and CDR2 is LQKENI. CDR3 sequence reads: CASSSRLLDEQYF. The CDR3, as DNA: TGTGCCAGCTCAAGCAGGCTCCTGGACGAGCAGTACTTC.

J is TRBJ2-3 and V is TRBV13, with D unresolved. The germline V gene encodes CDR1 PRHDT and CDR2 FYEKMQ (reference sequence). Trimming left V 0 bases short and J 4 bases short, with 8 bases between. CDR3 length: 14 residues. The chain's CDR3 is CASSLGGRADTQYF. CDR3 sequence (DNA): TGTGCCAGCAGCTTAGGGGGCAGAGCAGATACGCAGTATTTT.

The J gene is TRBJ2-1, the V gene TRBV25-1; TRBD2 is a possible D gene (5 bases). V shed 4 bases and J shed 0 bases, with 16 bases lying between them. CDR1 and CDR2 from the germline V gene are MGHDK and SYGVNS. The CDR3 is made up of 17 amino acids. The chain's CDR3 is CASSGDYGAGSYNEQFF. In DNA, the CDR3 is TGTGCCAGCAGTGGCGACTATGGCGCAGGCTCCTACAATGAGCAGTTCTTC.

This sequence joins TRBV7-6 and TRBJ1-1; 7 nucleotides line up with TRBD1. V lost 1 base, J lost 5 bases, and 10 bases stayed unmatched. There are 16 residues in the CDR3. CDR1 is SGHVS and CDR2 is FNYEAQ in the germline V gene. For the CDR3, the DNA is TGTGCCAGCAGCTTAGGGGAGACAGGGTTTATTACTGAAGCTTTCTTT. Amino acid sequence: CASSLGETGFITEAFF.

V gene TRBV30 combines with J gene TRBJ2-5; 13 bases match TRBD2. Unmatched junction bases numbered 11, after V lost 3 bases and J lost 4 bases. Germline assignment: CDR1 GTSNPN and CDR2 SVGIG (reference sequence). The CDR3 has 17 amino acids. The CDR3 is CAWSKGTSGTGIETQYF. The CDR3 coding sequence is TGTGCCTGGAGCAAGGGGACTAGCGGGACGGGGATAGAGACCCAGTACTTC.

The chain links TRBV5-6 to TRBJ2-1; a possible D gene is TRBD2 (6 bases). CDR3 length: 15 amino acids. CDR1 SGHDT and CDR2 YYEEEE come from the germline V gene. Trimming took off 4 bases at V and 3 bases at J, with 14 bases between the two ends. Here the CDR3 DNA reads TGTGCCAGCAGCCAGTGGGGCGGGAACTACAATGAGCAGTTCTTC. This codes for CASSQWGGNYNEQFF. Looking up the rest from reference TRBV5-6 and TRBJ2-1 gives the full variable domain: DAGVTQSPTHLIKTRGQQVTLRCSPKSGHDTVSWYQQALGQGPQFIFQYYEEEERQRGNFPDRFSGHQFPNYSSELNVNALLLGDSALYLCASSQWGGNYNEQFFGPGTRLTVL.

The chain combines TRBV6-4 with TRBJ2-3, with 9 bases matching TRBD2. The germline V gene encodes CDR1 MRHNA and CDR2 SNTAGT. After removal of 2 bases from V and 5 bases from J, the junction contained 11 bases not matched to a gene. This CDR3 has 17 residues. In DNA form, the CDR3 reads TGTGCCAGCAGTGACCCTAACCGGACTAGCGATAGAGATACGCAGTATTTT. It is translated as CASSDPNRTSDRDTQYF.

The gene calls are TRBV10-3 and TRBJ2-7, with a weak D call TRBD2 (6 bases). Germline V gene data show CDR1 as ENHRY and CDR2 as SYGVKD. The CDR3 loop spans 13 amino acids. V dropped 3 bases and J dropped 9 bases, with 15 bases sitting between them. Here the CDR3 reads CAISDPGLARQYF. DNA for the CDR3: TGTGCCATCAGTGATCCGGGACTCGCCCGGCAGTACTTC.

The J gene is TRBJ1-2, the V gene TRBV9; D is undetermined. Germline CDR1 and CDR2: SGDLS and YYNGEE. Trimming left V 2 bases short and J 5 bases short, with 16 bases between. The CDR3 sequence is 15 residues long. For the CDR3, the DNA is TGTGCCAGCAGCGTCCTGGGTCACCCGGGGTATGGCTACACCTTC. Protein sequence: CASSVLGHPGYGYTF. Full variable domain (remainder filled in from reference TRBV9 and TRBJ1-2): DSGVTQTPKHLITATGQRVTLRCSPRSGDLSVYWYQQSLDQGLQFLIQYYNGEERAKGNILERFSAQQFPDLHSELNLSSLELGDSALYFCASSVLGHPGYGYTFGSGTRLTVV.

The chain uses TRBV7-8 and TRBJ1-1, with 7 bases fitting TRBD1. CDR3 size: 15 residues. The J segment lost 1 base and the V segment lost 8 bases, leaving 10 bases of the junction unmatched. Germline CDR1 is SGHVS and CDR2 is FQNEAQ. CDR3 sequence: CASALEGARNTEAFF. DNA for the CDR3: TGTGCCAGCGCCCTAGAGGGGGCGCGGAACACTGAAGCTTTCTTT. Based on the CDR3 plus reference TRBV7-8 and TRBJ1-1, the full variable domain is GAGVSQSPRYKVAKRGQDVALRCDPISGHVSLFWYQQALGQGPEFLTYFQNEAQLDKSGLPSDRFFAERPEGSVSTLKIQRTQQEDSAVYLCASALEGARNTEAFFGQGTRLTVV.

The CDR3 nucleotides read TGTGCCAGCAGTTTATACGGGGACACTGAAGCTTTCTTT. This gives the protein CASSLYGDTEAFF. The chain links TRBV28 to TRBJ1-1; D not resolved. V was clipped by 1 base and J by 3 bases, with 6 bases between them. Germline loops: CDR1 MDHEN, CDR2 SYDVKM. The CDR3 spans 13 residues.

This chain joins TRBV12-3 or TRBV12-4 and TRBJ2-5; 10 bases are a match to TRBD1. This CDR3 is 13 amino acids long. V was pared by 5 bases and J by 7 bases, with 4 bases of the junction left unmatched. DNA for the CDR3: TGTGCCAGCAGTCGACAGGGGGCCGGGACCCAGTACTTC. The encoded protein is CASSRQGAGTQYF.

This chain uses TRBV2 with TRBJ1-5; 11 positions agree with TRBD1. Losses at the gene ends were 6 bases for V and 7 bases for J; bases not matched to a gene: 8. The CDR3 sequence is 15 residues long. Germline CDR1 and CDR2: SNHLY and FYNNEI. CDR3 loop: CASRVGQGAGQPQHF. For the CDR3, the DNA is TGTGCCAGCAGGGTAGGACAGGGGGCTGGACAGCCCCAGCATTTT.